Given below is one T cell receptor (beta chain) in context. Its antigen is currently unknown. The data were obtained in a study of Ad26.COV2.S vaccination and SARS-CoV-2 variants. The V gene lost 5 bases and the J gene lost 7 bases, with 15 bases spanning the gap. This CDR3 is 13 amino acids long. Germline V CDR1 and CDR2: SGDLS, YYNGEE. Assay used: immunoSEQ multiplex PCR; TCRdb lists only in-frame clones, some missing. The table includes about 180,000 clones, approximately 90% detected once. Study-wide results and limits: After vaccination, substantial breadth of spike-specific CD8+ and CD4+ responses was reported. Breadth and depth estimates from TCRs may understate total T cell responses. The study found higher spike-specific TCR breadth in vaccine than placebo recipients. Across vaccine and placebo recipients, the breadth of non-spike TCRs was similar.

The material was peripheral blood, obtained after recovery from COVID-19. The TCR originated in a human donor who had recovered from COVID-19. This chain links TRBV9 with TRBJ1-2; D possibly corresponds to TRBD1 (6 bases). The CDR3 DNA reads as TGTGCCAGCAGTCATACAGGGATATTTGGCTACACCTTC. Its translation: CASSHTGIFGYTF.